These T cell receptor beta chains were read from a single sample in a study of memory CD4+ T cells and cytomegalovirus serostatus. Assay used: immunoSEQ multiplex PCR; TCRdb lists only in-frame clones, some missing. Of over 55,000 clones detected, roughly 80% appear once; the ten largest clones hold about 0.86%. The sequencing sample was made of memory CD4+ T cells from blood. The receptors originated from an adult in good health and CMV-seronegative. Both conserved end residues are part of each CDR3. Fields, in order: clone size, V gene, J gene, D gene, CDR3 DNA, CDR3 protein. The D gene is left open where the match is weak. Expanded clones are given a class, and other clones once, few, many or no size at all.

NA	TRBV19	TRBJ2-5	NA	TGTGCCAGTAGAGGTCGGGCCCAAGAGACCCAGTACTTC	CASRGRAQETQYF
NA	TRBV6-5	TRBJ1-5	TRBD1	TGTGCCAGCAGGGGTACAGGGGCCGGCAATCAGCCCCAGCATTTT	CASRGTGAGNQPQHF
NA	TRBV5-1	TRBJ2-7	TRBD2	TGCGCCAGTTCCCGACAGGCTCCGACTAGCGGGGCGATCTACGAGCAGTACTTC	CASSRQAPTSGAIYEQYF
NA	TRBV5-1	TRBJ2-2	NA	TGCGCCAGCTTCGTTGGCACCGGGGAGCTGTTTTTT	CASFVGTGELFF
NA	TRBV2	TRBJ1-2	NA	TGTGCCAGCAGTTGGCAACGGGGCTACACCTTC	CASSWQRGYTF
once	TRBV6-6	TRBJ2-7	TRBD1	TGTGCCAGCAAAAAGACAGGGGGAAAGAACGAGCAGTACTTC	CASKKTGGKNEQYF
NA	TRBV28	TRBJ1-2	TRBD1	TGTGCCAGCAGTATAACCCCAGGGGGCGGACTCTATGGCTACACCTTC	CASSITPGGGLYGYTF
few	TRBV2	TRBJ1-1	NA	TGTGCCAGCAGTGAGGAGGCGGTGAACACTGAAGCTTTCTTT	CASSEEAVNTEAFF
NA	TRBV7-7	TRBJ2-3	NA	TGTGCCAGCAGCTCCGGGCTGGCGGCAGATACGCAGTATTTT	CASSSGLAADTQYF
NA	TRBV2	TRBJ2-5	TRBD2	TGTGCCAGCAGTGAAGATGTAGCGGGAGGGGAGACCCAGTACTTC	CASSEDVAGGETQYF
once	TRBV19	TRBJ1-2	NA	TGTGCCAGTATCCCGGGAGGGACCTATGGCTACACCTTC	CASIPGGTYGYTF
NA	TRBV4-2	TRBJ2-5	TRBD2	TGTGCCAGCAGCCCCAATGGGGGGCTAGCGGGAGAGACCCAGTACTTC	CASSPNGGLAGETQYF
NA	TRBV2	TRBJ1-2	TRBD1	TGTGCCAGCGTTGAGGGGGCCCTCTATGGCTACACCTTC	CASVEGALYGYTF
once	TRBV29-1	TRBJ2-2	TRBD2	TGCAGCGTTGAAGTATCGGGAGGGAGAACCGGGGAGCTGTTTTTT	CSVEVSGGRTGELFF
NA	TRBV11-1	TRBJ1-5	NA	TGTGCCAGCAGCTTAGGGAGCAATCAGCCCCAGCATTTT	CASSLGSNQPQHF
NA	TRBV2	TRBJ1-2	NA	TGTGCCAGCAGTGAGATTCTTCGTGGCTACACCTTC	CASSEILRGYTF
NA	TRBV5-4	TRBJ2-7	TRBD1	TGTGCCAGCAGCTTGCAGGGACAGGCAGTCGGCGAGCAGTACTTC	CASSLQGQAVGEQYF
NA	TRBV6-1	TRBJ1-2	NA	TGTGCCAGCAGTGACGGGGATAACTATGGCTACACCTTC	CASSDGDNYGYTF
NA	TRBV6-4	TRBJ1-1	NA	TGTGCCAGCAGTGAAGCACCGAGCACTGAAGCTTTCTTT	CASSEAPSTEAFF
NA	TRBV2	TRBJ2-1	NA	TGTGCCGGAAAAAAAGGTTCCAGGACCAATGAGCAGTTCTTC	CAGKKGSRTNEQFF
once	TRBV7-6	TRBJ2-3	NA	TGTGCCAGCGAGGGTGCGGACACAATTTGCACAGATACGCAGTATTTT	CASEGADTICTDTQYF
NA	TRBV25-1	TRBJ2-5	NA	TGTGCCAGCAGTGTAACGTTCCAAGAGACCCAGTACTTC	CASSVTFQETQYF
NA	TRBV25-1	TRBJ2-3	TRBD2	TGTGCCAGCAGTGAACGGGGGGTTAGCGGCACAGATACGCAGTATTTT	CASSERGVSGTDTQYF
NA	TRBV6-1	TRBJ1-4	NA	TGTGCCAGCAGTGAAACGGGGGTCTGGGAAAAACTGTTTTTT	CASSETGVWEKLFF
NA	TRBV29-1	TRBJ2-7	NA	TGCAGCGTTGAAGATCCTGGCAGGGCCTACGAGCAGTACTTC	CSVEDPGRAYEQYF
NA	TRBV4-1	TRBJ1-1	TRBD1	TGCGCCAGCAGCCAAATTCAGGGGGCCGGTCGTACTGAAGCTTTCTTT	CASSQIQGAGRTEAFF
NA	TRBV2	TRBJ1-6	NA	TGTGCCAGCAAGGAAGGGGGGGTCGATAATTCACCCCTCCACTTT	CASKEGGVDNSPLHF
few	TRBV29-1	TRBJ1-1	NA	TGCAGCGCCGACAGAGGAGTGATGAACACTGAAGCTTTCTTT	CSADRGVMNTEAFF
NA	TRBV27	TRBJ1-5	NA	TGTGCCACCCGGGCCGGGACAAATAGCAATCAGCCCCAGCATTTT	CATRAGTNSNQPQHF
NA	TRBV19	TRBJ2-3	TRBD2	TGTGCCAGTAGTAGCTATGGATACCCGAAGTCGGGGGGAGGCACAGATACGCAGTATTTT	CASSSYGYPKSGGGTDTQYF
few	TRBV19	TRBJ1-4	TRBD1	TGTGCCAGTAGTACCACCCGACAGGGGGCGCAAGAAAAACTGTTTTTT	CASSTTRQGAQEKLFF
once	TRBV19	TRBJ1-2	NA	TGTGCCTCCATGGAGGGGGGAGGGAACTATGGCTACACCTTC	CASMEGGGNYGYTF
NA	TRBV19	TRBJ1-1	NA	TGTGCCAGTAGTTTCCAGGGCGGCACTGAAGCTTTCTTT	CASSFQGGTEAFF
NA	TRBV6-6	TRBJ1-1	NA	TGTGCCAGCATCCGCCGTGGGGGGGTTTTGAACACTGAAGCTTTCTTT	CASIRRGGVLNTEAFF
NA	TRBV7-2	TRBJ2-2	TRBD2	TGTGCCAGCAGCACAGAGGGACTAGCAGTCCGGGAGCTGTTTTTT	CASSTEGLAVRELFF
NA	TRBV5-5	TRBJ2-1	TRBD2	TGTGCCAGCAGCTTGGGGACTAGCGGGAGATGGGAGCAGTTCTTC	CASSLGTSGRWEQFF